This TCR beta chain appears in the sequencing data of a study of blood T cell repertoires in COVID-19. Study as a whole: Donors in the United States, Italy and Spain gave samples during acute or convalescent COVID-19.

Sequencing used immunoSEQ multiplex PCR; TCRdb keeps in-frame clones, though not all of them. Of 25,000 to 35,000 clones in the sample, approximately 86% were seen once. Trimming at V came to 0 bases and at J to 2 bases, leaving 4 bases not matched to a gene. The CDR3 spans 18 residues. CDR1 ENHRY and CDR2 SYGVKD come from the germline V gene. The gene calls are TRBV10-3 and TRBJ2-6; TRBD2 matches 10 bases. Sequenced sample: peripheral blood. The receptor's source is a man in his 60s with active COVID-19. The CDR3 sequence is CAISESLTSGAGANVLTF. The CDR3 DNA reads TGTGCCATCAGTGAGTCTCTCACTAGCGGGGCTGGGGCCAACGTCCTGACTTTC.